This T cell receptor (beta chain) derives from a study of blood T cell repertoires in COVID-19. Trimming removed 4 bases at V and 6 bases at J, with 13 bases between. The CDR3 totals 13 residues. Germline lookup yields CDR1 MGHRA and CDR2 YSYEKL. This clone was detected only a few times. Profiled with immunoSEQ multiplex PCR; TCRdb holds only in-frame clones, not every one. The sample contains 390,000 or so clones, more than 80% of which appear only once. This chain joins TRBV4-1 and TRBJ2-7; tentative D call: TRBD2 (6 bases). The sequenced sample was peripheral blood. The source of this sequence is a woman aged 25-40 years with active or convalescent COVID-19. CDR3 sequence reads: CASSLKVGGEQYF. CDR3 DNA sequence: TGCGCCAGCAGCCTCAAGGTGGGGGGCGAGCAGTACTTC.